Included here is one TCR beta chain sequence, with context. Which antigen it targets is not known. Base qualities were left out, and no much larger clone turns up one base away. Sorted unstimulated T cells and proliferating T cells recovered from mixed lymphocyte reactions underwent TCRbeta CDR3 sequencing. Fresh whole blood from about eleven HLA-typed healthy donors served as the source for isolating PBMCs. To map where alloreactive clones came from, CD4+ regulatory T cells in the unstimulated state were FACS-sorted. This sample was included in a study of siplizumab effects on memory and regulatory T cells (dated by TCRdb to about 2019). At the level of the whole study: The study looked at the effect of siplizumab, an anti-CD2 antibody, on alloreactive T-cell subsets in allogeneic mixed lymphocyte reactions made from human PBMCs.

The library was obtained by the immunoSEQ multiplex PCR assay. The deep sequencing platform assayed around 94,000 TCR templates per sample. Genomic DNA extracted from sorted T cells was used for TCRbeta CDR3 sequencing. In the original analysis: The R programming language was used for clonal analysis of the TCRbeta CDR3 data. Comparing unstimulated samples against CFSE-low samples taken after the reaction was how alloreactive CD4+ and CD8+ clones were defined. By matching sequences to the repertoires of sorted unstimulated Treg and non-Treg cells, each alloreactive CD4+ clone was assigned a regulatory or non-regulatory origin. The source is immuneACCESS, and TCRdb retained only in-frame sequences with V and J called. Part of the clones is not carried over; for the studies checked, unresolved V genes explain less than half of this, and the remainder is unexplained. That table supplies the V and J calls and clone size; D and trimming were determined from the DNA. Counted in this sample were under 100,000 clones; about 87% of them appeared once. Of the sample, 1.5% falls within the top ten clones.

General findings and caveats noted by the study authors: Because sequences at frequencies below about 10^-5 were poorly captured, only a minor fraction of alloreactive clones could be mapped back to unstimulated subsets. The suppressive function of proliferating Tregs from siplizumab cultures was not functionally confirmed. A naive or memory phenotype could not be assigned to roughly 75-95% of proliferating CD4+ or CD8+ clones. The cumulative frequency of alloreactive sequences traceable to unstimulated CD4+ memory T cells was significantly reduced by siplizumab. Unstimulated naive T cells appeared more diverse than memory T cells, and naive cells seemed to contribute substantially to the alloresponse. Of the alloreactive CD4+ clones that could be mapped, the Treg-derived share averaged about 63% with siplizumab compared with approximately 30% in control reactions.

Sequenced material: Tregs sorted from blood. This sequence was found in a human donor in good health.

The nucleotides read TGTGCCTGGAGTAGACGTCGGATGAATAATTCACCCCTCCACTTT. Its protein reads: CAWSRRRMNNSPLHF. The V and J genes are TRBV30 and TRBJ1-6; no D gene call is confident. Trimming costs V 2 bases and J 5 bases, and their ends lie 13 bases apart. Reading the germline V gene (reference sequence) gives CDR1 GTSNPN and CDR2 SVGIG. Inclusive of the bounding cysteine and phenylalanine, the CDR3 is 15 residues long. Only CDR3 DNA remains: 45 bases, in frame from the first base.